One and the same sample provided the 6 T cell receptor beta chains below, sequenced in a study of blood T cell repertoires in COVID-19. The table came from immunoSEQ multiplex PCR; TCRdb's copy has only in-frame clones and leaves some out. The sample carries under 20,000 clones, roughly 87% recorded once. Sequencing was done on a sample of peripheral blood. The receptor source for this set is a human donor in a cohort sampled during active COVID-19. The donor label of this sample is uncertain.

J is TRBJ1-1 and V is TRBV19; D is ambiguous. Trimming took off 5 bases at V and 3 bases at J, with 10 bases between the two ends. The germline gives CDR1 LNHDA, CDR2 SQIVND (reference sequence). The CDR3 totals 13 residues. CDR3 residues: CASSSITDTEAFF. The DNA of the CDR3 is TGTGCCAGTAGTTCCATAACGGACACTGAAGCTTTCTTT.

The chain recombines TRBV30 with TRBJ2-1; 13 nucleotides match TRBD2. V lost 8 bases, J lost 7 bases, and 2 bases stayed unmatched. The CDR3 runs 12 residues. CDR1 and CDR2 (germline): GTSNPN, SVGIG (reference sequence). In DNA, the CDR3 is TGTGCCGGGACTAGCGGGACGAATGAGCAGTTCTTC. It translates to CAGTSGTNEQFF. The full variable domain, rest sourced from reference TRBV30 and TRBJ2-1, is SQTIHQWPATLVQPVGSPLSLECTVEGTSNPNLYWYRQAAGRGLQLLFYSVGIGQISSEVPQNLSASRPQDRQFILSSKKLLLSDSGFYLCAGTSGTNEQFFGPGTRLTVL.

The chain recombines TRBV2 with TRBJ2-1, with TRBD2 matching over 9 bases. Trimming at V came to 4 bases and at J to 5 bases, leaving 6 bases not matched to a gene. Germline CDR1 is SNHLY and CDR2 is FYNNEI. The CDR3 has 15 residues. CDR3 nucleotide sequence: TGTGCCAGCAGTGTTTCCCTAGCGGGACACAATGAGCAGTTCTTC. Translating it yields CASSVSLAGHNEQFF.

This clone was picked up a small number of times. The chain carries TRBV5-1 and TRBJ1-1, with unresolved D. Germline loops: CDR1 SGHRS, CDR2 YFSETQ. V lost 2 bases to trimming and J lost 5 bases, with 4 bases between them. The length of the CDR3 is 11 residues. The CDR3 nucleotides are TGCGCCAGCAGCTTCGGGACTGAAGCTTTCTTT. It is translated as CASSFGTEAFF.

This sequence joins TRBV5-5 and TRBJ2-7, with 10 bases that match TRBD1. Losses at the gene ends were 2 bases for V and 2 bases for J; bases not matched to a gene: 7. From germline, CDR1 is SGHKS and CDR2 YYEKEE (reference sequence). The CDR3 length is 16 residues. The CDR3 DNA reads TGTGCCAGCAGCTTCCGACAGGGGGCGCGGCCCTACGAGCAGTACTTC. Its translation: CASSFRQGARPYEQYF.

This sequence joins TRBV6-5 and TRBJ2-5; no clear D. Germline loops: CDR1 MNHEY, CDR2 SVGAGI. This CDR3 has 13 amino acids. V lost 0 bases and J lost 7, with 9 bases in between. Here the CDR3 DNA reads TGTGCCAGCAGTTACTCCAGACTTGGGACCCAGTACTTC. Amino acid sequence: CASSYSRLGTQYF.